This T cell receptor beta chain was sequenced during a study of CD8 T cells in Susac syndrome. Notes on the study in general: The study admitted that it had a relatively small number of individuals in its TCR sequencing and HLA analysis.

Germline V gene data show CDR1 as MDHEN and CDR2 as SYDVKM. The CDR3 contains 12 residues. V was trimmed by 6 bases and J by 10 bases, leaving 10 bases between them. The multiple sclerosis controls consisted of treatment-naive patients with relapsing-remitting disease, either stable or active. About this clonotype itself: The target antigen is unknown.

RNA in amounts of about 0.45 to 1 ug was reverse transcribed with random hexamers. TCR beta CDR3 was amplified by immunoSEQ covering 54 Vbeta and 13 Jbeta. MiXCR, run by TCRdb on the immunoSEQ multiplex PCR reads, gives a single entry per CDR3 protein. This table has 150,000 to 190,000 distinct CDR3 sequences, about 94% appearing once. The sequenced sample was CD8+ T cells from PBMCs. This sequence joins TRBV28 and TRBJ1-6, with D unclear. The sequence came from a human donor with multiple sclerosis. DNA for the CDR3: TGTGCCAGCAGCCTCGCGGGATCACCCCTCCACTTT. Translated: CASSLAGSPLHF. The full variable domain, completed using reference TRBV28 and TRBJ1-6, is DVKVTQSSRYLVKRTGEKVFLECVQDMDHENMFWYRQDPGLGLRLIYFSYDVKMKEKGDIPEGYSVSREKKERFSLILESASTNQTSMYLCASSLAGSPLHFGNGTRLTVT.